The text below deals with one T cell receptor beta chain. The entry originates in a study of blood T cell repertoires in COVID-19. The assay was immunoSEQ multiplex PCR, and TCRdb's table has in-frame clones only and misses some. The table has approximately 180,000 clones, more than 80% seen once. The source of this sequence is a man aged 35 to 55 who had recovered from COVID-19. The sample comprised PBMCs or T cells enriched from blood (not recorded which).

In DNA, the CDR3 is TGTGCCAGCAGCCTCAACATTCAGTACTTC. This sequence encodes CASSLNIQYF. The V gene is TRBV12-3 or TRBV12-4, the J gene TRBJ2-4; D unclear. V gave up 6 bases and J gave up 7 bases, with 4 bases separating them. The CDR3 consists of 10 residues.